These T cell receptor beta chains were read from a single sample in a study of T cell responses to AZD1222 COVID-19 vaccine. Profiled with immunoSEQ multiplex PCR; TCRdb holds only in-frame clones, not every one. Here the sample spans about 120,000 clones, around 83% being singletons. This specimen consisted of peripheral blood, obtained 28 days after the second AZD1222 dose. These receptors all stem from an adult who received the AZD1222 COVID-19 vaccine. CDR3s include the opening cysteine and the closing phenylalanine or tryptophan. The D gene is left open where the match is weak. Some rows mark clone size as missing; the rest say once, few, many or name a class of expanded clone.

CDR3nt,CDR3aa,d_gene,abundance,v_gene,j_gene
TGTGCCAGCAGTTCCCCCCGGGGTCCCCACCTCTCTGGGGCCAACGTCCTGACTTTC,CASSSPRGPHLSGANVLTF,-,-,TRBV28,TRBJ2-6
TGCGCCAGCAGTCAATCGATGGGTCAGGGAACACACAATGAGCAGTTCTTC,CASSQSMGQGTHNEQFF,-,-,TRBV23-1,TRBJ2-1
TGTGCCTGGAGTCGGACAGAGCGCACTGAAGCTTTCTTT,CAWSRTERTEAFF,-,once,TRBV30,TRBJ1-1
TGTGCCAGCAGCTTACGCTTCGGGGGGGGCAACAATGAGCAGTTCTTC,CASSLRFGGGNNEQFF,TRBD2,-,TRBV7-2,TRBJ2-1
TGTGCCAGCAGGCCCCGGGACAGGGAGAGGACCGGGGAGCTGTTTTTT,CASRPRDRERTGELFF,TRBD1,-,TRBV7-9,TRBJ2-2
TGTGCCAGCAGCTTAGGGACAGCCAACTATGGCTACACCTTC,CASSLGTANYGYTF,-,-,TRBV7-9,TRBJ1-2
TGTGCCAGCACCCGGGACAGGGTTAGCACCGGGGAGCTGTTTTTT,CASTRDRVSTGELFF,TRBD1,-,TRBV2,TRBJ2-2
TGTGCCACCGGGACACTTCCCTCTGAAGCTTTCTTT,CATGTLPSEAFF,-,-,TRBV6-9,TRBJ1-1
TGCAGCGCCGAAGAGACCCAGTACTTC,CSAEETQYF,-,-,TRBV29-1,TRBJ2-5
TGCGCCAGCAGCCTGGACAGGGGGGCTCAGCCCCAGCATTTT,CASSLDRGAQPQHF,TRBD1,-,TRBV5-1,TRBJ1-5
TGTGCCAGCTCACATAACAGGGCCCCCTACGAGCAGTACTTC,CASSHNRAPYEQYF,-,-,TRBV18,TRBJ2-7
TGTGCCAGCAGCCGGACTAGCGGGGGCTACGAGCAGTACTTC,CASSRTSGGYEQYF,TRBD2,once,TRBV7-2,TRBJ2-7
TGTGCCAGTAGTATAGATATAGCGGGGGGGCCTGGGGCCAACGTCCTGACTTTC,CASSIDIAGGPGANVLTF,TRBD2,-,TRBV19,TRBJ2-6
TGTGCCAGCACCGTCGACTCTAGCGGGGTTTACGAGCAGTACTTC,CASTVDSSGVYEQYF,TRBD2,once,TRBV3-1/TRBV3-2,TRBJ2-7
TGTGCCAGCAGCCCCCGGGACCGCCAGTACTTC,CASSPRDRQYF,-,-,TRBV7-2,TRBJ2-5
TGTGCCAGCAGTTCGACAGGGGGCGCGGGTGAAAAACTGTTTTTT,CASSSTGGAGEKLFF,TRBD1,once,TRBV6-5,TRBJ1-4
TGTGCCAGCAGCCTCAGGGGGACCCCAAGCACAGATACGCAGTATTTT,CASSLRGTPSTDTQYF,TRBD1,-,TRBV7-8,TRBJ2-3
TGTGCCAGCAGCTTGGTTAACACCGGGGAGCTGTTTTTT,CASSLVNTGELFF,-,-,TRBV11-3,TRBJ2-2
TGTGCCCGGGACAGGGGACCTCAAGAGACCCAGTACTTC,CARDRGPQETQYF,TRBD1,-,TRBV30,TRBJ2-5
TGCGCCAGCAGCTTGGATCTGGGACAGGTAACCTACGAGCAGTACTTC,CASSLDLGQVTYEQYF,TRBD1,-,TRBV5-1,TRBJ2-7
TGTGCCACCAGTGTCAAACCGGACAGACATTACGAGCAGTACTTC,CATSVKPDRHYEQYF,-,-,TRBV24-1,TRBJ2-7
TGTGCCATCAGTGCCGGGACAGGGCCGAACACTGAAGCTTTCTTT,CAISAGTGPNTEAFF,TRBD1,-,TRBV10-3,TRBJ1-1
TGCGCCAGCAGTCTAAGGACAGGGGATCGGGCCGGGGAGCTGTTTTTT,CASSLRTGDRAGELFF,TRBD1,-,TRBV23-1,TRBJ2-2
TGTGCCTGGAACCTTCCCCGTTTCTTCGGAAACACCATATATTTT,CAWNLPRFFGNTIYF,-,-,TRBV30,TRBJ1-3
TGCAGCGTCGACCCCCCCGGTTTCGAGTACTATGGCTACACCTTC,CSVDPPGFEYYGYTF,-,-,TRBV29-1,TRBJ1-2